Below are 21 T cell receptor beta chains sequenced from a single sample in a study of shared clonotypes between healthy human individuals. Using immunoSEQ multiplex PCR, the repertoire was profiled, and TCRdb retains in-frame clones only, with some absent. The sample carries about 380,000 clones, approximately 96% recorded once. The sample consisted of memory CD8+ T cells sorted from blood. The subset is: CD45RO+ cells pooled with CCR7-negative TemRA cells. Source of these receptors: a man aged 25-45 years in good health.

The chain is built from TRBV29-1 and TRBJ1-1; a possible D gene is TRBD1 (6 bases). CDR3 length: 12 residues. Germline V gene sequence: CDR1 SQVTM, CDR2 ANQGSEA. Trimming cost V 7 bases and J 2 bases, with 11 bases left between them. The CDR3 DNA sequence: TGCAGCGCGGGACACTTAAACACTGAAGCTTTCTTT. This sequence encodes CSAGHLNTEAFF.

The chain uses TRBV7-9 and TRBJ2-7; D is undetermined. The V and J ends lost 2 bases and 1 base respectively, with 9 bases between them. Germline lookup yields CDR1 SEHNR and CDR2 FQNEAQ (reference sequence). This CDR3 region has 14 residues. DNA of the CDR3: TGTGCCAGCAGCTTAACTACGTATTCCTACGAGCAGTACTTC. As protein: CASSLTTYSYEQYF.

V usage is TRBV18 and J usage is TRBJ2-7; 7 nucleotides line up with TRBD2. Per germline, CDR1 KGHSH and CDR2 LQKENI. The CDR3 covers 15 residues. V dropped 1 base and J dropped 0; count of bases not matched to a gene: 3. CDR3 coding DNA: TGTGCCAGCTCACCACGGGAGGGAAGCTCCTACGAGCAGTACTTC. This encodes CASSPREGSSYEQYF.

The rearrangement uses TRBV9 and TRBJ2-1, with a weak D call TRBD1 (6 bases). This CDR3 comprises 13 residues. From germline, CDR1 is SGDLS and CDR2 YYNGEE. Trimming pared 4 bases from V and 6 bases from J, leaving 11 bases between. The CDR3 nucleotides are TGTGCCAGCAGCCAGGGGATTGGCAATGAGCAGTTCTTC. Its translation: CASSQGIGNEQFF. The complete variable domain, with remaining parts taken from reference TRBV9 and TRBJ2-1, reads DSGVTQTPKHLITATGQRVTLRCSPRSGDLSVYWYQQSLDQGLQFLIQYYNGEERAKGNILERFSAQQFPDLHSELNLSSLELGDSALYFCASSQGIGNEQFFGPGTRLTVL.

About this clone itself: Mismatch with germline at one junction end may stem from a read error. This chain uses TRBV7-7 with TRBJ1-3, with TRBD1 as a possible D gene (6 bases). CDR1 and CDR2 (germline): SSHAT, FNYEAQ (reference sequence). The CDR3 is 15 amino acids. CDR3 nucleotides: TGTGCTAGCAGCTGGACAGCCGAACGACGGAACACCATATATTTT. Its protein is CASSWTAERRNTIYF.

For this clone: The same CDR3 arises from other DNA sequences in this sample as well. This chain connects TRBV25-1 to TRBJ2-7; 8 bases line up with TRBD2. There are 14 residues in the CDR3. V was pared by 2 bases and J by 6 bases, with 6 bases of the junction left unmatched. The germline gives CDR1 MGHDK, CDR2 SYGVNS. CDR3 in amino acids: CASSEALAGGEQYF. The CDR3 nucleotides read TGTGCCAGCAGTGAAGCCCTGGCGGGGGGCGAGCAGTACTTC.

J is TRBJ2-3 and V is TRBV9, with 7 bases fitting TRBD2. V gave up 0 bases and J gave up 5 bases; unmatched junction bases: 3. Germline values: CDR1 SGDLS, CDR2 YYNGEE. This CDR3 contains 14 residues. The chain's CDR3 is CASSVGGSVDTQYF. The CDR3 DNA sequence: TGTGCCAGCAGCGTAGGCGGGAGTGTAGATACGCAGTATTTT.

The V and J genes are TRBV18 and TRBJ2-1; D gene uncertain. CDR1 is KGHSH, CDR2 LQKENI, per germline. The CDR3 covers 12 residues. V was pared by 2 bases and J by 5 bases, with 4 bases between. The DNA of the CDR3 is TGTGCCAGCTCACCAAGGGACAATGAGCAGTTCTTC. It codes for CASSPRDNEQFF.

V is TRBV5-1 and J is TRBJ1-1; the D gene is possibly TRBD1 (6 bases). The CDR3 runs to 14 residues. Germline lookup yields CDR1 SGHRS and CDR2 YFSETQ. The V and J ends lost 4 bases and 1 base respectively, with 11 bases between them. The CDR3 bases are TGCGCCAGCAGCGTCGACAGGACGAACACTGAAGCTTTCTTT. Translation: CASSVDRTNTEAFF.

The chain carries TRBV27 and TRBJ2-3; perhaps D is TRBD1 or TRBD2 (5 bases each). CDR3 size: 15 residues. V dropped 4 bases and J dropped 6 bases, with 17 bases sitting between them. Germline lookup yields CDR1 MNHEY and CDR2 SMNVEV (reference sequence). The CDR3 nucleotides read TGTGCCAGCAGTTCCCCAGGGCGTCGGAGGGATACGCAGTATTTT. Protein: CASSSPGRRRDTQYF.

The CDR3 reads CASSLVRSREVPNTEAFF. In DNA form, the CDR3 reads TGCGCCAGCAGCTTGGTCCGATCCAGAGAGGTTCCGAACACTGAAGCTTTCTTT. V is TRBV5-1 and J is TRBJ1-1; D unresolved. Germline V gives CDR1 SGHRS, CDR2 YFSETQ. The CDR3 totals 18 residues. V gave up 0 bases and J gave up 1 base, with 19 bases separating them.

The chain is built from TRBV29-1 and TRBJ2-3, with TRBD2 matching 8 bases. Per germline, CDR1 SQVTM and CDR2 ANQGSEA. The CDR3 is 13 residues long. J lost 4 bases, V lost 7 bases, and 7 bases had no gene match. The chain's CDR3 is CSASGPTPDTQYF. The CDR3 DNA is TGCAGCGCTAGCGGGCCGACCCCAGATACGCAGTATTTT.

This clone appeared a few times. The chain's CDR3 is CASSLAEGRGYTF. The CDR3, as DNA: TGTGCCAGCAGCTTAGCGGAAGGGCGTGGCTACACCTTC. J is TRBJ1-2 and V is TRBV7-9; D unresolved. Trimming stripped 0 bases from V and 7 bases from J, with 9 bases between. This CDR3 has 13 amino acids. Germline assignment: CDR1 SEHNR and CDR2 FQNEAQ (reference sequence).

This clone was detected only once. This sample also contains other DNA sequences that code for the same CDR3. The gene calls are TRBV7-2 and TRBJ2-7; TRBD1 agrees at 7 bases. Germline-derived CDR1 and CDR2 are SGHTA and FQGNSA. The J segment lost 3 bases and the V segment lost 2 bases, leaving 1 base of the junction unmatched. The CDR3 contains 13 residues. The CDR3 sequence is CASSLRDSYEQYF. CDR3 coding DNA: TGTGCCAGCAGCTTAAGGGACAGCTACGAGCAGTACTTC. Full variable domain (rest looked up from reference TRBV7-2 and TRBJ2-7): GAGVSQSPSNKVTEKGKDVELRCDPISGHTALYWYRQSLGQGLEFLIYFQGNSAPDKSGLPSDRFSAERTGGSVSTLTIQRTQQEDSAVYLCASSLRDSYEQYFGPGTRLTVT.

The chain carries TRBV7-2 and TRBJ2-1, with 9 bases matching TRBD2. Unmatched junction bases numbered 3, after V lost 6 bases and J lost 0 bases. CDR1 is SGHTA and CDR2 is FQGNSA in the germline V gene. This CDR3 has 15 residues. This chain's CDR3 is CASRYSGSSYNEQFF. Here the CDR3 DNA reads TGTGCCAGCAGATATAGCGGGAGCTCCTACAATGAGCAGTTCTTC.

The genes are TRBV5-1 and TRBJ2-3; 9 bases agree with TRBD2. The junction had 11 bases not matched to a gene; V was cut back by 5 bases and J by 1 base. Germline CDR1 SGHRS, CDR2 YFSETQ. There are 17 residues in the CDR3. CDR3 region: CASRVGLAGFRTDTQYF. The CDR3 DNA sequence: TGCGCCAGCAGAGTGGGCCTAGCGGGATTCCGCACAGATACGCAGTATTTT.

V usage is TRBV6-4 and J usage is TRBJ1-1; no clear D. The CDR3 sequence is 15 residues long. Germline V gives CDR1 MRHNA, CDR2 SNTAGT. V lost 2 bases and J lost 4, with 14 bases in between. The CDR3, as DNA: TGTGCCAGCAGTGACATTAAACATGACTTCACTGAAGCTTTCTTT. Its translation: CASSDIKHDFTEAFF.

The chain joins TRBV11-2 to TRBJ2-2; no definite D call. CDR3 size: 12 residues. Germline-derived CDR1 and CDR2 are SGHAT and FQNNGV. Trimming took off 3 bases at V and 6 bases at J, with 5 bases between the two ends. The CDR3, as DNA: TGTGCCAGCAGCTTTTTTTCCGGGGAGCTGTTTTTT. This encodes CASSFFSGELFF. The variable domain in full, with the rest retrieved from reference TRBV11-2 and TRBJ2-2, is EAGVAQSPRYKIIEKRQSVAFWCNPISGHATLYWYQQILGQGPKLLIQFQNNGVVDDSQLPKDRFSAERLKGVDSTLKIQPAKLEDSAVYLCASSFFSGELFFGEGSRLTVL.

The rearrangement links TRBV5-6 to TRBJ1-5; a possible D gene is TRBD1 (6 bases). CDR3 length: 18 residues. From germline, CDR1 is SGHDT and CDR2 YYEEEE. The V and J ends lost 2 bases and 0 bases respectively, with 18 bases between them. Written as DNA, the CDR3 is TGTGCCAGCAGCTTAAGAAAGGGGGTGGAATATAGCAATCAGCCCCAGCATTTT. This codes for CASSLRKGVEYSNQPQHF.

As concerns this clone: The same CDR3 is also encoded by other DNA sequences in this sample. The CDR3 coding sequence is TGTGCCAGCAGCCCCTCTTACAATGAGCAGTTCTTC. Protein: CASSPSYNEQFF. The V and J genes are TRBV7-9 and TRBJ2-1; D is ambiguous. The germline CDR1 and CDR2 sequences are SEHNR and FQNEAQ (reference sequence). The V gene lost 5 bases and the J gene lost 4 bases, with 6 bases spanning the gap. The CDR3 consists of 12 residues.

Points on this clone: The sample has other DNA sequences that encode this CDR3 too. The chain couples TRBV5-4 to TRBJ1-3; D call uncertain. This CDR3 region has 12 residues. The V gene lost 0 bases and the J gene lost 3 bases, with 1 base spanning the gap. CDR1 and CDR2 from the germline V gene are SGHNT and YYREEE (reference sequence). The CDR3 here is CASSLGGNTIYF. The DNA for the CDR3 is TGTGCCAGCAGCTTGGGTGGAAACACCATATATTTT.